This T cell receptor (beta chain) is drawn from a study of blood T cell repertoires in COVID-19. The authors' processing: Reference gene primer amplification gave estimated nucleated cell counts. The method was immunoSEQ multiplex PCR; TCRdb's version includes in-frame clones alone and lacks a portion of them. Clone size and V and J calls were adopted from that table, with D and trimming inferred from the DNA. The sample carries about 140,000 clones, almost 90% recorded once. The germline gives CDR1 LNHDA, CDR2 SQIVND (reference sequence). V lost 2 bases and J 12 bases, leaving 14 bases between the germline ends. CDR3 length: 13 amino acids.

Sequencing was performed on peripheral blood. This sequence originates from an older woman with acute or convalescent COVID-19. The rearrangement joins TRBV19 to TRBJ2-1; possible D gene TRBD2, 5 bases. CDR3 residues: CASSITGSQTQFF. The CDR3 DNA reads TGTGCCAGTAGTATAACGGGGAGCCAAACGCAGTTCTTC.